The 26 T cell receptor beta chains listed next were all sequenced from one sample in a study of response to subunit inactivated influenza vaccine. TCRdb fed the RT-PCR reads into MiXCR, producing one record per CDR3 protein. The sample has about 540,000 distinct CDR3 sequences, approximately 20% seen once. This same sample was also taken into another study, of T cells expressing NK-cell markers. Per that paper: UMIs accompanied the 5'RACE template switching by which TCR beta cDNA was made.

Source: CD4+ T cells sorted from PBMCs, taken 11 to 12 days after vaccination. The receptors come from a man aged 45-60 years who received an inactivated influenza vaccine.

V and J are TRBV12-3 or TRBV12-4 and TRBJ1-1; D is uncertain. The CDR3 contains 13 residues. V lost 1 base and J lost 5, with 8 bases in between. CDR3 DNA sequence: TGTGCCAGCAGTTTAGAGGTGAGGACTGAAGCTTTCTTT. The encoded protein is CASSLEVRTEAFF.

CDR3 amino acids: CASSQSPIRTSGYEQYF. Here the CDR3 DNA reads TGCGCCAGCAGCCAGTCCCCCATCCGGACTAGCGGATACGAGCAGTACTTC. The V gene is TRBV4-1, the J gene TRBJ2-7; 10 positions match TRBD2. Unmatched junction bases numbered 12, after V lost 3 bases and J lost 4 bases. The germline V gene has CDR1 MGHRA and CDR2 YSYEKL. The CDR3 spans 17 residues.

V is TRBV6-2 or TRBV6-3 and J is TRBJ2-5, with TRBD2 matching 12 bases. Germline CDR1 is MNHEY and CDR2 is SVGEGT. After removal of 7 bases from V and 0 bases from J, the junction contained 6 bases not matched to a gene. This CDR3 is built from 16 residues. The CDR3 loop reads CASKGLAGKYQETQYF. For the CDR3, the DNA is TGTGCCAGCAAAGGACTAGCGGGGAAGTACCAAGAGACCCAGTACTTC.

This clonotype was detected only a few times. V gene TRBV5-1 combines with J gene TRBJ1-2, with TRBD1 as a possible D gene (5 bases). The CDR3 is made up of 12 amino acids. V dropped 7 bases and J dropped 5 bases, with 12 bases sitting between them. Germline lookup yields CDR1 SGHRS and CDR2 YFSETQ. CDR3 protein: CASGTESYGYTF. The DNA of the CDR3 is TGCGCCAGCGGGACTGAATCTTATGGCTACACCTTC.

This sequence joins TRBV27 and TRBJ2-7, with 7 nucleotides matching TRBD2. Trimming took 4 bases from V and 2 from J; bases not matched to a gene: 17. Germline V gives CDR1 MNHEY, CDR2 SMNVEV (reference sequence). The CDR3 contains 18 residues. The CDR3 coding sequence is TGTGCCAGCAGTTCTGTAGGCGGGGGACCAACGACAACCTACGAGCAGTACTTC. Encoded protein: CASSSVGGGPTTTYEQYF.

This clonotype came up a few times. The chain uses TRBV6-5 and TRBJ2-3; D call uncertain. Looked up from germline, CDR1 is MNHEY and CDR2 is SVGAGI. This CDR3 comprises 13 residues. V dropped 0 bases and J dropped 10 bases, with 11 bases sitting between them. The CDR3 nucleotides read TGTGCCAGCAGTTACTCGTTAACTCCACCGCAGTATTTT. It is translated as CASSYSLTPPQYF.

This clonotype appeared many times. The chain employs TRBV7-2 and TRBJ2-1; D gene uncertain. CDR1 is SGHTA, CDR2 FQGNSA, per germline. This CDR3 is 12 amino acids long. Trimming removed 1 base at V and 12 bases at J, with 10 bases between. The CDR3 DNA sequence: TGTGCCAGCAGCTTAGGGAGTCCCAGGCAGTTCTTC. This encodes CASSLGSPRQFF.

This clonotype occurred a few times. V is TRBV10-3 and J is TRBJ2-5; D gene ambiguous. V was cut by 4 bases and J by 5 bases, with 11 bases left in between. CDR1 and CDR2 from the germline V gene are ENHRY and SYGVKD. The CDR3 runs 13 residues. CDR3 protein: CAISVGGGETQYF. The DNA for the CDR3 is TGTGCCATCAGTGTGGGCGGTGGTGAGACCCAGTACTTC.

This CDR3 is CATSRGQGSYEKLFF. Written as DNA, the CDR3 is TGTGCCACCAGCAGAGGACAAGGATCCTACGAAAAACTGTTTTTT. The chain couples TRBV15 to TRBJ1-4, with D unclear. The CDR3 is 15 residues long. Deletions cut 1 base from V and 8 bases from J, with 14 bases between. Germline CDR1 is LNHNV and CDR2 is YYDKDF (reference sequence).

Only a few counts were recorded for this clonotype. The chain is built from TRBV12-3 or TRBV12-4 and TRBJ2-1; TRBD2 matches at 11 bases. J gave up 0 bases and V 7 bases, and 8 bases lay outside the gene matches. This CDR3 is 17 amino acids long. In DNA, the CDR3 is TGTGCCAGCACGGGACTAGCGGCTACGAGCTCCTACAATGAGCAGTTCTTC. Protein sequence: CASTGLAATSSYNEQFF.

The genes are TRBV15 and TRBJ2-3; 13 bases line up with TRBD2. Germline assignment: CDR1 LNHNV and CDR2 YYDKDF (reference sequence). J gave up 0 bases and V 4 bases, and 13 bases lay outside the gene matches. This CDR3 has 20 amino acids. This chain's CDR3 is CATSIPLRLAGGSSTDTQYF. CDR3 nucleotides: TGTGCCACCAGCATTCCCCTTAGACTAGCGGGGGGCTCTAGCACAGATACGCAGTATTTT.

In its sample, this clonotype was seen many times. The chain has TRBV7-9 and TRBJ1-1; D might be TRBD1 (5 bases). CDR1 and CDR2 from the germline V gene are SEHNR and FQNEAQ (reference sequence). The CDR3 extends over 13 amino acids. V was trimmed by 5 bases and J by 3 bases, leaving 10 bases between them. The chain's CDR3 is CASSLVGDTEAFF. CDR3 DNA sequence: TGTGCCAGCAGCCTGGTAGGGGACACTGAAGCTTTCTTT.

This clonotype came up a few times. This chain uses TRBV7-8 with TRBJ2-7; D unresolved. The germline gives CDR1 SGHVS, CDR2 FQNEAQ. Deletions cut 0 bases from V and 2 bases from J, with 8 bases between. The CDR3 contains 14 residues. CDR3 nucleotide sequence: TGTGCCAGCAGCTTAGCGAGACTTCCCTACGAGCAGTACTTC. Protein sequence: CASSLARLPYEQYF.

The V and J genes are TRBV9 and TRBJ1-3, with D hard to call. Per germline, CDR1 SGDLS and CDR2 YYNGEE. This CDR3 has 19 residues. V was cut by 0 bases and J by 3 bases, with 22 bases left in between. Written as DNA, the CDR3 is TGTGCCAGCAGCGTAGAAGGTTGGACTCCCCCCAGCCATGGAAACACCATATATTTT. Residues: CASSVEGWTPPSHGNTIYF.

This chain links TRBV20-1 with TRBJ2-5; 15 bases align to TRBD2. CDR3 length: 16 residues. Germline trimming cut 3 bases from V and 4 bases from J; bases unmatched to any gene: 6. The germline CDR1 and CDR2 sequences are DFQATT and SNEGSKA (reference sequence). The CDR3 DNA reads TGCAGTGCTAGGGGACTAGCGGGGGGCCCTGGAGAGACCCAGTACTTC. This sequence encodes CSARGLAGGPGETQYF.

The sample holds one count of this clonotype. V and J are TRBV7-9 and TRBJ2-1, with D perhaps matching TRBD2 (6 bases). The CDR3 extends over 13 amino acids. Between the trimmed V and J ends, which lost 4 bases and 6 bases, there was a span of 10 bases. CDR1 is SEHNR and CDR2 is FQNEAQ in the germline V gene (reference sequence). The CDR3 loop reads CASSWDSLNEQFF. The CDR3 DNA reads TGTGCCAGCAGCTGGGACTCCCTCAATGAGCAGTTCTTC.

This clonotype was seen a handful of times. J is TRBJ1-2 and V is TRBV19, with D maybe TRBD1 (5 bases). Germline V CDR1 and CDR2: LNHDA, SQIVND (reference sequence). With 7 bases removed from V and 8 bases from J, the gap between germline ends came to 17 bases. The CDR3 spans 13 residues. The CDR3 region has the DNA TGTGCCAGTACTGTTAGGGGCCCCTGGGGCTACACCTTC. As protein: CASTVRGPWGYTF.

The chain carries TRBV6-2 or TRBV6-3 and TRBJ2-7; a possible D gene is TRBD2 (6 bases). V lost 2 bases, J lost 6 bases, and 14 bases lay in between. The germline gives CDR1 MNHEY, CDR2 SVGEGT. The CDR3 has 14 residues. The CDR3 region has the DNA TGTGCCAGCAGTTACGCGGGAACGCCGGGCGAGCAGTACTTC. It yields the protein CASSYAGTPGEQYF.

V is TRBV18 and J is TRBJ1-1; D ambiguous. The germline V gene encodes CDR1 KGHSH and CDR2 LQKENI. This CDR3 has 16 amino acids. V gave up 0 bases and J gave up 0 bases, with 11 bases separating them. This chain's CDR3 is CASSPPDGVVNTEAFF. CDR3 coding DNA: TGTGCCAGCTCACCACCGGATGGGGTGGTGAACACTGAAGCTTTCTTT.

The rearrangement links TRBV29-1 to TRBJ2-1; 13 bases are a match to TRBD2. This CDR3 comprises 13 residues. V shed 7 bases and J 10 bases; nucleotides not matched to a gene: 7. CDR1 is SQVTM and CDR2 is ANQGSEA in the germline V gene. This chain's CDR3 is CSGRTSGRLEQFF. CDR3 nucleotides: TGCAGCGGACGGACTAGCGGGAGACTGGAGCAGTTCTTC.

This clonotype occurred a few times. The genes are TRBV12-3 or TRBV12-4 and TRBJ1-2, with 9 bases aligning to TRBD1. The length of the CDR3 is 14 residues. V trimming: 6 bases; J trimming: 7 bases; junction bases outside the gene matches: 9. The CDR3 is CASRTRDRAGGYTF. The CDR3 DNA reads as TGTGCCAGCAGGACCCGGGACAGGGCTGGTGGCTACACCTTC.

This clonotype appeared a single time. The chain recombines TRBV3-1 with TRBJ2-5, with TRBD2 identical over 15 bases. Germline V gene sequence: CDR1 LGHDT, CDR2 YNNKEL (reference sequence). The CDR3 is 16 amino acids. V shed 3 bases and J 4 bases; nucleotides not matched to a gene: 3. CDR3 nucleotides: TGTGCCAGCAGCCATGGACTAGCGGGAGGGAGAGAGACCCAGTACTTC. This codes for CASSHGLAGGRETQYF.

This clonotype has only a few counts. The chain employs TRBV11-2 and TRBJ2-3; 8 bases are a match to TRBD1. The CDR3 runs 20 residues. After removal of 4 bases from V and 1 base from J, the junction contained 19 bases not matched to a gene. Germline V gene data show CDR1 as SGHAT and CDR2 as FQNNGV. CDR3 DNA: TGTGCCAGCAGCTCCCCCCCTGGACAGGGAATAAATTGGCGCACAGATACGCAGTATTTT. Protein: CASSSPPGQGINWRTDTQYF.

In this sample, this clonotype turned up a few times. This chain uses TRBV11-2 with TRBJ2-1; D tentatively reads TRBD1 or TRBD2 (7 bases each). CDR3 length equals 15 residues. Looked up from germline, CDR1 is SGHAT and CDR2 is FQNNGV. V lost 3 bases, J lost 7 bases, and 16 bases lay in between. The CDR3 region has the DNA TGTGCCAGCAGCTTTAGGCAGGGGGGGTTGAATGAGCAGTTCTTC. It codes for CASSFRQGGLNEQFF.

The chain links TRBV11-3 to TRBJ2-3, with 7 bases aligning to TRBD1. V lost 2 bases, J lost 2 bases, and 7 bases stayed unmatched. CDR1 is SGHNT and CDR2 is YENEEA in the germline V gene. The CDR3 is 16 amino acids. CDR3 amino acids: CASSLRTGPSTDTQYF. The CDR3 bases are TGTGCCAGCAGCTTAAGGACAGGCCCATCCACAGATACGCAGTATTTT.

The chain has TRBV9 and TRBJ2-3; 11 positions agree with TRBD2. V shed 3 bases, J shed 4 bases, and the junction held 7 bases outside the gene matches. Germline V gene sequence: CDR1 SGDLS, CDR2 YYNGEE. CDR3 length: 16 amino acids. The DNA for the CDR3 is TGTGCCAGCAGCGCAACACTAGCGGGGGCCGCAGATACGCAGTATTTT. It specifies CASSATLAGAADTQYF.